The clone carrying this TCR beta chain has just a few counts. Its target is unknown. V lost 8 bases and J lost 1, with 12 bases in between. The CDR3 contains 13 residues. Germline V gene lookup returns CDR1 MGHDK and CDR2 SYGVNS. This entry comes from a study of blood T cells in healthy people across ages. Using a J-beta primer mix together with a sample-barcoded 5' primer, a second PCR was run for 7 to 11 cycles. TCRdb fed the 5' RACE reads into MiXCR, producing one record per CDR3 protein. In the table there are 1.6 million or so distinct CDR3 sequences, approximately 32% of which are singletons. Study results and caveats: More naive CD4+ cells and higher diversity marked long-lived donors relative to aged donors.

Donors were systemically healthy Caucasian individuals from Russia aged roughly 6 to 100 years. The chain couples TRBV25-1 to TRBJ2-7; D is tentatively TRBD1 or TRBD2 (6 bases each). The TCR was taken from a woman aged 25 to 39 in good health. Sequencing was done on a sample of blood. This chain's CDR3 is CASAWGASYEQYF. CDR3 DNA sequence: TGTGCCAGCGCCTGGGGGGCGTCCTACGAGCAGTACTTC.